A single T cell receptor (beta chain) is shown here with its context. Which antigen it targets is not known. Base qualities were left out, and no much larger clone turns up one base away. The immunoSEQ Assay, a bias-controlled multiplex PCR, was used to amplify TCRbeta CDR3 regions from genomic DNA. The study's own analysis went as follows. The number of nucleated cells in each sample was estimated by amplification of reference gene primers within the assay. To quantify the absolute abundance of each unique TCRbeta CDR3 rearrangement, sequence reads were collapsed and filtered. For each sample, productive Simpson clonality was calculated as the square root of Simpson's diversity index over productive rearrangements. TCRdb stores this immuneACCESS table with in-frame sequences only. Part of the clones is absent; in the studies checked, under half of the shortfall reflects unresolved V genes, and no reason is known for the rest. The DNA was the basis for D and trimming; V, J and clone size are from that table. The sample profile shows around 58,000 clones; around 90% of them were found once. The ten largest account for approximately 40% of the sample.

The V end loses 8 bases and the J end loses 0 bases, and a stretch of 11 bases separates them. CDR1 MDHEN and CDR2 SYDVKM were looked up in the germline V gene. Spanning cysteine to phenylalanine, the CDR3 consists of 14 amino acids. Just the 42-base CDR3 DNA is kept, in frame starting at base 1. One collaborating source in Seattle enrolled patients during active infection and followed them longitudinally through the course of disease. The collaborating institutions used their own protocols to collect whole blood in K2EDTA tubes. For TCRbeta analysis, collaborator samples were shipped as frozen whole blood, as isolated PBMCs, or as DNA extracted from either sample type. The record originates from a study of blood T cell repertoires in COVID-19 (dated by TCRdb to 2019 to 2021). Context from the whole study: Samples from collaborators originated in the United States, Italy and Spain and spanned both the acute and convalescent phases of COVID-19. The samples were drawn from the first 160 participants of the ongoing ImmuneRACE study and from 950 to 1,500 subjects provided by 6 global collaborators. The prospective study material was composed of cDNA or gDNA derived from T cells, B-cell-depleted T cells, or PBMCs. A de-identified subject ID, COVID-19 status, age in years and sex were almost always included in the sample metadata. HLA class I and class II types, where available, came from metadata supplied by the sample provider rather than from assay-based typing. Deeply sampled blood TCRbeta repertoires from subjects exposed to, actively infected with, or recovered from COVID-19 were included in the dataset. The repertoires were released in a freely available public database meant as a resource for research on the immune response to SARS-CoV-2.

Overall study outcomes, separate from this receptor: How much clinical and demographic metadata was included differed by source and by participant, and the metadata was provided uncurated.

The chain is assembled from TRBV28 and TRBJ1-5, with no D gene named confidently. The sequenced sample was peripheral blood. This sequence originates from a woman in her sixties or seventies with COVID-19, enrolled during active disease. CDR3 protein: CASSSGYSNQPQHF. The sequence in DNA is TGTGCCAGCTCATCGGGGTATAGCAATCAGCCCCAGCATTTT. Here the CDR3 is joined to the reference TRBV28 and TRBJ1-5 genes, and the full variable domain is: DVKVTQSSRYLVKRTGEKVFLECVQDMDHENMFWYRQDPGLGLRLIYFSYDVKMKEKGDIPEGYSVSREKKERFSLILESASTNQTSMYLCASSSGYSNQPQHFGDGTRLSIL.